Shown below are 9 T cell receptor beta chains from a single sample sequenced in a study of T cells in Graves' hyperthyroidism and ophthalmopathy. Using RNA transcripts as the source, TCR beta CDR3 regions were amplified. When the TCR CDR3 underwent first-round RT-PCR, the HTBI primer set was used. MiXCR, applied by TCRdb to the multiplex PCR reads, yields one record per CDR3 protein. In the table there are some 510,000 distinct CDR3 sequences, just over 45% of which are singletons. The sequenced material came from peripheral blood or thyroid tissue (not recorded which). The receptor source for this set is a woman under 30 with Graves' hyperthyroidism.

In this sample, this clonotype turned up a few times. The chain employs TRBV10-3 and TRBJ1-2, with D possibly TRBD1 on 5 matching bases. Germline values: CDR1 ENHRY, CDR2 SYGVKD. The CDR3 loop spans 14 amino acids. The germline V and J ends were trimmed by 11 bases and 6 bases, with 22 bases remaining between them. This CDR3 is CALTATSGRDGYTF. CDR3 nucleotide sequence: TGTGCCCTAACGGCAACTTCCGGCAGGGATGGCTACACCTTC.

The chain uses TRBV7-7 and TRBJ2-7, with D hard to call. The germline gives CDR1 SSHAT, CDR2 FNYEAQ (reference sequence). The CDR3 loop spans 12 amino acids. Trimming stripped 5 bases from V and 7 bases from J, with 12 bases between. Here the CDR3 reads CASSPNTGEQYF. The CDR3, as DNA: TGTGCCAGCAGCCCAAACACCGGGGAGCAGTACTTC.

This clonotype was detected only once. This may be a read error, as it is one base from a much larger clone. The chain has TRBV2 and TRBJ1-2; D is perhaps TRBD1 (6 bases). Germline CDR1 SNHLY, CDR2 FYNNEI. The length of the CDR3 is 13 residues. CDR3 in DNA: TGTGCCAGCAGCGGGACATATAACTATGGCTGCACCTTC. Translated: CASSGTYNYGCTF. The variable domain in full, with the rest retrieved from reference TRBV2 and TRBJ1-2, is EPEVTQTPSHQVTQMGQEVILRCVPISNHLYFYWYRQILGQKVEFLVSFYNNEISEKSEIFDDQFSVERPDGSNFTLKIRSTKLEDSAMYFCASSGTYNYGCTFGSGTRLTVV.

The chain links TRBV6-5 to TRBJ2-7; TRBD2 matches 10 bases. The CDR3 loop spans 15 amino acids. Germline CDR1 and CDR2: MNHEY and SVGAGI. The V segment lost 5 bases and the J segment 4 bases; nucleotides outside the gene matches: 8. In nucleotides, the CDR3 is TGTGCCAGCAGTCCCTACGGACTAGCGGCGTACGAGCAGTACTTC. As protein: CASSPYGLAAYEQYF.

This clonotype was detected once. The rearrangement links TRBV10-3 to TRBJ2-7; the D gene is possibly TRBD2 (6 bases). From germline, CDR1 is ENHRY and CDR2 SYGVKD. CDR3 length: 15 amino acids. V was pared by 3 bases and J by 7 bases, with 19 bases between. The CDR3 region is CAISDYSGISGEQYF. The CDR3 coding sequence is TGTGCCATCAGTGACTATAGCGGCATCTCGGGGGAGCAGTACTTC.

This clonotype has at least ten counts. The rearrangement joins TRBV10-3 to TRBJ2-7, with D perhaps matching TRBD1 (5 bases). This CDR3 contains 14 residues. V was clipped by 1 base and J by 10 bases, with 17 bases between them. CDR1 is ENHRY and CDR2 is SYGVKD in the germline V gene. The CDR3 here is CAISELETASRQYF. The CDR3 DNA reads as TGTGCCATCAGTGAGTTGGAGACAGCCTCTCGTCAGTACTTC.

This clonotype was picked up one time. In DNA form, the CDR3 reads TGTGCCAGTAGTATTGGAAGGTCTAGGGGGACTGAAGCTTTCTTT. The encoded protein is CASSIGRSRGTEAFF. The V gene is TRBV19, the J gene TRBJ1-1, with D tentatively TRBD1 (6 bases). The germline V gene encodes CDR1 LNHDA and CDR2 SQIVND (reference sequence). The CDR3 has 15 residues. Trimming pared 3 bases from V and 5 bases from J, leaving 16 bases between.

This chain links TRBV20-1 with TRBJ1-3; D is undetermined. The CDR3 sequence is 11 residues long. Trimming pared 6 bases from V and 0 bases from J, leaving 3 bases between. CDR1 and CDR2 (germline): DFQATT, SNEGSKA (reference sequence). CDR3 DNA: TGCAGTGCCGACTCTGGAAACACCATATATTTT. Translated: CSADSGNTIYF.

This clonotype was found a few times. The junction departs from the called germline gene at one end, perhaps through a read error. The chain couples TRBV5-4 to TRBJ1-1; no clear D. CDR1 is SGHNT, CDR2 YYREEE, per germline (reference sequence). The CDR3 runs to 14 residues. For the CDR3, the DNA is TGCGCCAGCAGTACAAGGGATAGGGACACTGAAGCTTTCTTT. Translation: CASSTRDRDTEAFF.